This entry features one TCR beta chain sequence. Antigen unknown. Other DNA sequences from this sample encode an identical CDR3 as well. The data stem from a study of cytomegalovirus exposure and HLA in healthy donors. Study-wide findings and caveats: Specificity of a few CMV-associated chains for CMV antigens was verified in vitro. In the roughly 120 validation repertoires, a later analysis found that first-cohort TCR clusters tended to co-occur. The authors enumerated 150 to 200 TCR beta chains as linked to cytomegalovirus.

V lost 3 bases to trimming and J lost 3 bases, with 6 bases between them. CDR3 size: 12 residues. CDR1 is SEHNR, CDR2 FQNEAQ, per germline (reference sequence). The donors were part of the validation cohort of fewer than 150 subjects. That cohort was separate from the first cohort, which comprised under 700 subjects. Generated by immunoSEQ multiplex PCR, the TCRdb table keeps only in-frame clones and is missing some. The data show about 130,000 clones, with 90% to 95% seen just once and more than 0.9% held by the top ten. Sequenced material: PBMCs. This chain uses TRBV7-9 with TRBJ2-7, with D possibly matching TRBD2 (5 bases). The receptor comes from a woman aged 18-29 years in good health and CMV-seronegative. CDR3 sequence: CASSLGSYEQYF. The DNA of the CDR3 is TGTGCCAGCAGCTTGGGGAGCTACGAGCAGTACTTC.